Shown below are 9 T cell receptor beta chains from a single sample sequenced in a study of T cells expressing NK-cell markers. TCRdb derives one entry per CDR3 protein from the 5' RACE reads, leaving out DNA. The sample table includes fewer than 400,000 distinct CDR3 sequences. Sequencing was carried out using blood T cells: a sorted CD56 or NKG2C T cell subset, CD4+ or CD8+ T cells, or bulk PBMC T cells (not recorded which). These receptor sequences come from a woman in her forties or fifties in good health.

This rearrangement joins TRBV29-1 to TRBJ1-2; the D call of TRBD1 rests on TCRdb alone, since no DNA is present to check it. The length of the CDR3 is 13 residues. Germline CDR1 reads SQVTM; CDR2 reads ANQGSEA. The CDR3 reads CSAMTGARSGYTF.

V usage is TRBV10-3 and J usage is TRBJ2-1; TCRdb calls TRBD1, which cannot be checked without DNA. This CDR3 spans 15 amino acids. Per germline, CDR1 ENHRY and CDR2 SYGVKD. The CDR3 loop reads CAIKRPQGRINEQFF.

CDR3 sequence reads: CASSSSWGGYQPQHF. The rearrangement uses TRBV7-2 and TRBJ1-5; TCRdb returns TRBD1, unconfirmable since there is no DNA. The germline gives CDR1 SGHTA, CDR2 FQGNSA. This CDR3 has 15 residues.

The chain links TRBV5-1 to TRBJ2-3; TCRdb's D call of TRBD1 is untestable without DNA. This CDR3 spans 13 amino acids. Germline V gene lookup returns CDR1 SGHRS and CDR2 YFSETQ. The CDR3: CASQQGSTDTQYF.

This sequence joins TRBV10-3 and TRBJ2-1; TCRdb proposes TRBD2, but this gene call is untestable without DNA. This CDR3 is 15 amino acids long. CDR1 and CDR2 (germline): ENHRY, SYGVKD. CDR3 protein: CAISEGSGRLNEQFF.

The CDR3 region is CATSRGRGGRAVSTGELFF. The chain employs TRBV15 and TRBJ2-2; TCRdb reports TRBD2, a call that lacks DNA to check it against. This CDR3 spans 19 amino acids. Germline CDR1 reads LNHNV; CDR2 reads YYDKDF (reference sequence).

CDR3 residues: CSVRGQGVFGYTF. The V gene is TRBV29-1, the J gene TRBJ1-2; TCRdb returns TRBD1, unconfirmable since there is no DNA. Germline CDR1 SQVTM, CDR2 ANQGSEA. This CDR3 region has 13 residues.

This chain joins TRBV4-1 and TRBJ1-5. The germline gives CDR1 MGHRA, CDR2 YSYEKL. The CDR3 has 15 amino acids. Here the CDR3 reads CASSQAVGRNRSQHF.

J is TRBJ2-7 and V is TRBV6-5; TCRdb lists TRBD1, though no DNA is available to test this call. This CDR3 has 14 amino acids. CDR1 and CDR2 from the germline V gene are MNHEY and SVGAGI. This chain's CDR3 is CASCPAGKPYEQYF.